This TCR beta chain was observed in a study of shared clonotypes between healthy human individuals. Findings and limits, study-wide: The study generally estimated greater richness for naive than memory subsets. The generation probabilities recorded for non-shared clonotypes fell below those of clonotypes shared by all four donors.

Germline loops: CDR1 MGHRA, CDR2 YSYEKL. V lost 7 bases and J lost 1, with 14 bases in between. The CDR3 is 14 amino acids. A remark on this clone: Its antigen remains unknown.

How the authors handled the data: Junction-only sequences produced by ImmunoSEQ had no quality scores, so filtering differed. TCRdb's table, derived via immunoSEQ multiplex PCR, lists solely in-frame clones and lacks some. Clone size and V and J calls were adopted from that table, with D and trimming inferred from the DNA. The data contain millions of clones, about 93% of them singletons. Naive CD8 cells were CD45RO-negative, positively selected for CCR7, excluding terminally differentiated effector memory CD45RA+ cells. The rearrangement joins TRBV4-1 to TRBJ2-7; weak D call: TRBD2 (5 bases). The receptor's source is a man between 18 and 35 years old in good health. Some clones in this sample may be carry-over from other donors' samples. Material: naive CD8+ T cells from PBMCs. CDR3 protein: CASKVYEGSYEQYF. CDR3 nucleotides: TGCGCCAGCAAAGTCTATGAGGGATCCTACGAGCAGTACTTC.